This T cell receptor beta chain was recorded in a study of blood T cells in healthy people across ages. CDR1 and CDR2 (germline): SGHVS, FQNEAQ. This CDR3 comprises 15 residues. With 5 bases removed from V and 4 bases from J, the gap between germline ends came to 17 bases. Alongside a J-beta primer mix, a sample-barcoded 5' primer served in a second PCR lasting roughly 6 to 11 cycles. TCRdb fed the 5' RACE reads into MiXCR, producing one record per CDR3 protein. The sample includes more than 700,000 distinct CDR3 sequences, approximately 53% seen only once; the top ten take approximately 40%. J is TRBJ1-1 and V is TRBV7-8; D possibly corresponds to TRBD1 (6 bases). The receptor comes from a man at least 80 years old in good health. Material: blood. CDR3 sequence (DNA): TGTGCCAGCAGCGTTACAGGGAATATGAGCACTGAAGCTTTCTTT. It encodes CASSVTGNMSTEAFF. The complete variable domain, with remaining parts taken from reference TRBV7-8 and TRBJ1-1, reads GAGVSQSPRYKVAKRGQDVALRCDPISGHVSLFWYQQALGQGPEFLTYFQNEAQLDKSGLPSDRFFAERPEGSVSTLKIQRTQQEDSAVYLCASSVTGNMSTEAFFGQGTRLTVV.